These T cell receptor beta chains were read from a single sample in a study of cytomegalovirus exposure and HLA in healthy donors. Produced via immunoSEQ multiplex PCR; TCRdb's table is partial and in-frame only. The sample has about 180,000 clones; roughly 85% are singletons. Sequenced material: PBMCs. These receptors were taken from a man younger than 30 in good health and CMV-seropositive. The CDR3 runs from the conserved cysteine through the conserved F or W. The D gene is left open where the match is weak. Clone size, where shown, is once, few, many, or a class for clones that have expanded.

d_gene: .
v_gene: TRBV29-1
abundance: .
j_gene: TRBJ1-1
CDR3aa: CSSRDPTGAFF
CDR3nt: TGCAGCTCCAGAGACCCGACTGGAGCTTTCTTT

d_gene: .
v_gene: TRBV28
abundance: once
j_gene: TRBJ2-5
CDR3aa: CASRGGETQYF
CDR3nt: TGTGCCAGCAGGGGGGGAGAGACCCAGTACTTC

d_gene: TRBD2
v_gene: TRBV10-1
abundance: once
j_gene: TRBJ2-3
CDR3aa: CASRPPGLAGTDTQYF
CDR3nt: TGCGCCAGCAGGCCCCCGGGACTAGCGGGCACAGATACGCAGTATTTT

d_gene: TRBD1
v_gene: TRBV2
abundance: .
j_gene: TRBJ1-1
CDR3aa: CASSGGGQGGFEAFF
CDR3nt: TGTGCCAGCAGTGGAGGGGGACAGGGTGGATTTGAAGCTTTCTTT

d_gene: .
v_gene: TRBV2
abundance: .
j_gene: TRBJ1-1
CDR3aa: CASSESQGFVSEAFF
CDR3nt: TGTGCCAGCAGTGAAAGTCAGGGTTTCGTGTCTGAAGCTTTCTTT

d_gene: .
v_gene: TRBV5-1
abundance: .
j_gene: TRBJ2-1
CDR3aa: CASSPAGGAGGLSYNEQFF
CDR3nt: TGCGCCAGCAGCCCTGCCGGAGGAGCGGGTGGACTCTCCTACAATGAGCAGTTCTTC

d_gene: TRBD1
v_gene: TRBV28
abundance: .
j_gene: TRBJ1-5
CDR3aa: CASRSGTGGPFSNQPQHF
CDR3nt: TGTGCCAGCAGATCCGGGACAGGGGGCCCCTTTAGCAATCAGCCCCAGCATTTT

d_gene: .
v_gene: TRBV5-1
abundance: .
j_gene: TRBJ2-5
CDR3aa: CASSLAGYAQETQYF
CDR3nt: TGCGCCAGCAGCTTGGCAGGGTACGCCCAAGAGACCCAGTACTTC

d_gene: TRBD2
v_gene: TRBV5-4
abundance: .
j_gene: TRBJ2-3
CDR3aa: CASSFGTSTDTQYF
CDR3nt: TGTGCCAGCAGCTTCGGGACTAGTACAGATACGCAGTATTTT

d_gene: TRBD1
v_gene: TRBV30
abundance: .
j_gene: TRBJ1-4
CDR3aa: CAWGIGQGVEKLFF
CDR3nt: TGTGCCTGGGGAATAGGACAGGGTGTTGAAAAACTGTTTTTT

d_gene: .
v_gene: TRBV10-3
abundance: .
j_gene: TRBJ2-2
CDR3aa: CAISHRGGELFF
CDR3nt: TGTGCCATCAGTCATAGGGGCGGGGAGCTGTTTTTT

d_gene: .
v_gene: TRBV5-4
abundance: .
j_gene: TRBJ2-2
CDR3aa: CASSLGAGGTGELFF
CDR3nt: TGTGCCAGCAGCTTGGGGGCAGGGGGGACCGGGGAGCTGTTTTTT

d_gene: .
v_gene: TRBV5-1
abundance: .
j_gene: TRBJ2-1
CDR3aa: CASSLGTALRNEQFF
CDR3nt: TGCGCCAGCAGCTTAGGGACTGCCTTGAGGAATGAGCAGTTCTTC

d_gene: TRBD1
v_gene: TRBV6-5
abundance: .
j_gene: TRBJ1-5
CDR3aa: CASSLPGTEAQPQHF
CDR3nt: TGTGCCAGCAGTTTACCCGGGACAGAGGCGCAGCCCCAGCATTTT

d_gene: .
v_gene: TRBV6-6
abundance: .
j_gene: TRBJ1-5
CDR3aa: CASSPPRGGNQPQHF
CDR3nt: TGTGCCAGCAGCCCCCCCCGGGGGGGCAATCAGCCCCAGCATTTT

d_gene: TRBD1
v_gene: TRBV30
abundance: .
j_gene: TRBJ2-7
CDR3aa: CARSGTGGYEQYF
CDR3nt: TGTGCCCGTTCCGGGACAGGGGGCTACGAGCAGTACTTC

d_gene: .
v_gene: TRBV7-3
abundance: .
j_gene: TRBJ2-2
CDR3aa: CASSLTGTETGELFF
CDR3nt: TGTGCCAGCAGCTTAACGGGGACTGAGACCGGGGAGCTGTTTTTT

d_gene: .
v_gene: TRBV28
abundance: .
j_gene: TRBJ2-5
CDR3aa: CASSSSWQGYQETQYF
CDR3nt: TGTGCCAGCAGCTCCTCGTGGCAGGGGTACCAAGAGACCCAGTACTTC

d_gene: .
v_gene: TRBV4-1
abundance: once
j_gene: TRBJ2-5
CDR3aa: CASRNLARETQYF
CDR3nt: TGCGCCAGCAGGAACCTGGCGCGGGAGACCCAGTACTTC

d_gene: .
v_gene: TRBV6-1
abundance: .
j_gene: TRBJ2-7
CDR3aa: CASSELLSYEQYF
CDR3nt: TGTGCCAGCAGTGAGCTGCTAAGTTACGAGCAGTACTTC

d_gene: .
v_gene: TRBV10-3
abundance: .
j_gene: TRBJ2-7
CDR3aa: CAISEPPPDEQYF
CDR3nt: TGTGCCATCAGTGAGCCCCCCCCGGACGAGCAGTACTTC

d_gene: TRBD1
v_gene: TRBV30
abundance: .
j_gene: TRBJ1-1
CDR3aa: CAWAATGKAVNTEAFF
CDR3nt: TGTGCCTGGGCCGCGACAGGGAAGGCAGTGAACACTGAAGCTTTCTTT

d_gene: TRBD2
v_gene: TRBV5-1
abundance: .
j_gene: TRBJ2-1
CDR3aa: CATSSGGYSEQFF
CDR3nt: TGCGCCACCTCTAGCGGGGGGTACAGTGAGCAGTTCTTC

d_gene: .
v_gene: TRBV13
abundance: .
j_gene: TRBJ2-3
CDR3aa: CASSLPGSDTQYF
CDR3nt: TGTGCCAGCAGCCTCCCGGGGTCAGATACGCAGTATTTT

d_gene: .
v_gene: TRBV11-2
abundance: .
j_gene: TRBJ1-1
CDR3aa: CASSLEIVNTEAFF
CDR3nt: TGTGCCAGCAGCTTAGAGATAGTGAACACTGAAGCTTTCTTT

d_gene: .
v_gene: TRBV10-2
abundance: .
j_gene: TRBJ2-5
CDR3aa: CASSDSVGATQYF
CDR3nt: TGCGCCAGCAGTGATTCGGTGGGAGCGACCCAGTACTTC

d_gene: TRBD2
v_gene: TRBV5-5
abundance: .
j_gene: TRBJ2-5
CDR3aa: CASSIGLAGDLYQETQYF
CDR3nt: TGTGCCAGCAGCATTGGACTAGCGGGAGACTTGTATCAAGAGACCCAGTACTTC

d_gene: .
v_gene: TRBV9
abundance: few
j_gene: TRBJ1-2
CDR3aa: CASSVGPARDGYTF
CDR3nt: TGTGCCAGCAGCGTAGGTCCGGCTCGGGATGGCTACACCTTC

d_gene: TRBD2
v_gene: TRBV5-1
abundance: .
j_gene: TRBJ2-5
CDR3aa: CASSPTSGSEETQYF
CDR3nt: TGCGCCAGCAGCCCCACCAGCGGGAGTGAGGAGACCCAGTACTTC

d_gene: .
v_gene: TRBV19
abundance: .
j_gene: TRBJ2-1
CDR3aa: CASHPYSGTYNEQFF
CDR3nt: TGTGCCAGCCACCCCTACAGCGGTACCTACAATGAGCAGTTCTTC

d_gene: TRBD2
v_gene: TRBV6-1
abundance: few
j_gene: TRBJ2-2
CDR3aa: CASSEGTSTGELFF
CDR3nt: TGTGCCAGCAGTGAAGGGACTAGCACCGGGGAGCTGTTTTTT

d_gene: TRBD1
v_gene: TRBV28
abundance: .
j_gene: TRBJ1-1
CDR3aa: CASRLLPGQGDTEAFF
CDR3nt: TGTGCCAGCAGACTATTGCCGGGACAGGGGGACACTGAAGCTTTCTTT

d_gene: TRBD2
v_gene: TRBV30
abundance: .
j_gene: TRBJ2-3
CDR3aa: CAWSVIAGGVDTQYF
CDR3nt: TGTGCCTGGAGTGTAATTGCGGGAGGGGTAGATACGCAGTATTTT

d_gene: .
v_gene: TRBV13
abundance: once
j_gene: TRBJ2-7
CDR3aa: CASTKWGTYEQYF
CDR3nt: TGTGCCAGCACGAAATGGGGCACCTACGAGCAGTACTTC

d_gene: TRBD2
v_gene: TRBV27
abundance: .
j_gene: TRBJ2-3
CDR3aa: CASSFPSTSGATDTQYF
CDR3nt: TGTGCCAGCAGTTTCCCTTCGACTAGCGGGGCCACAGATACGCAGTATTTT

d_gene: .
v_gene: TRBV11-3
abundance: once
j_gene: TRBJ1-2
CDR3aa: CASSLAGNYGYTF
CDR3nt: TGTGCCAGCAGCTTAGCCGGTAACTATGGCTACACCTTC

d_gene: .
v_gene: TRBV5-3
abundance: .
j_gene: TRBJ2-7
CDR3aa: CARSFGLIYEQYF
CDR3nt: TGTGCCAGAAGCTTCGGACTGATCTACGAGCAGTACTTC

d_gene: TRBD1
v_gene: TRBV7-8
abundance: few
j_gene: TRBJ1-1
CDR3aa: CASSLRGLSGEAFF
CDR3nt: TGTGCCAGCAGCCTCAGGGGGCTGAGTGGTGAAGCTTTCTTT

d_gene: .
v_gene: TRBV11-2
abundance: .
j_gene: TRBJ2-7
CDR3aa: CASSFRQGSNYEQYF
CDR3nt: TGTGCCAGCAGCTTTCGGCAGGGGTCCAACTACGAGCAGTACTTC

d_gene: TRBD1
v_gene: TRBV7-8
abundance: .
j_gene: TRBJ2-5
CDR3aa: CASSLRTGGEKTQYF
CDR3nt: TGTGCCAGCAGCTTAAGGACAGGGGGCGAAAAGACCCAGTACTTC

d_gene: TRBD2
v_gene: TRBV5-8
abundance: once
j_gene: TRBJ2-7
CDR3aa: CASGRPSGTYEQYF
CDR3nt: TGTGCCAGCGGCCGCCCTAGCGGGACCTACGAGCAGTACTTC

d_gene: .
v_gene: TRBV7-9
abundance: .
j_gene: TRBJ1-1
CDR3aa: CASSLGGGATEAFF
CDR3nt: TGTGCCAGCAGCTTAGGGGGGGGTGCGACTGAAGCTTTCTTT

d_gene: TRBD2
v_gene: TRBV5-1
abundance: .
j_gene: TRBJ2-5
CDR3aa: CASSNLGTSGSETQYF
CDR3nt: TGCGCCAGCAGCAACCTCGGGACTAGCGGGAGTGAGACCCAGTACTTC

d_gene: TRBD1
v_gene: TRBV10-3
abundance: .
j_gene: TRBJ2-7
CDR3aa: CAISEYQFGTGFHEQYF
CDR3nt: TGTGCCATCAGTGAATACCAGTTTGGGACAGGCTTCCACGAGCAGTACTTC

d_gene: .
v_gene: TRBV30
abundance: few
j_gene: TRBJ1-1
CDR3aa: CAWSVQGRAFF
CDR3nt: TGTGCCTGGAGTGTACAGGGCCGGGCTTTCTTT

d_gene: .
v_gene: TRBV6-1
abundance: .
j_gene: TRBJ1-2
CDR3aa: CASSEAQGNYGYTF
CDR3nt: TGTGCCAGCAGTGAAGCCCAGGGGAACTATGGCTACACCTTC

d_gene: .
v_gene: TRBV10-3
abundance: .
j_gene: TRBJ2-1
CDR3aa: CAISEFLDRQYNEQFF
CDR3nt: TGTGCCATCAGCGAATTCTTGGACAGACAATACAATGAGCAGTTCTTC

d_gene: .
v_gene: TRBV7-9
abundance: once
j_gene: TRBJ2-1
CDR3aa: CASSLFVGTYNEQFF
CDR3nt: TGTGCCAGCAGCTTATTTGTCGGGACCTACAATGAGCAGTTCTTC

d_gene: .
v_gene: TRBV4-2
abundance: few
j_gene: TRBJ1-2
CDR3aa: CASSPDINYGYTF
CDR3nt: TGTGCCAGCAGCCCGGACATCAACTATGGCTACACCTTC

d_gene: .
v_gene: TRBV19
abundance: few
j_gene: TRBJ2-7
CDR3aa: CASSQPRGEQYF
CDR3nt: TGTGCCAGTAGTCAACCCCGCGGGGAGCAGTACTTC

d_gene: TRBD1
v_gene: TRBV29-1
abundance: .
j_gene: TRBJ2-1
CDR3aa: CSVGGQGGEQFF
CDR3nt: TGCAGCGTCGGGGGACAGGGCGGGGAGCAGTTCTTC

d_gene: .
v_gene: TRBV5-1
abundance: .
j_gene: TRBJ2-1
CDR3aa: CASRTRGETGEQFF
CDR3nt: TGCGCCAGCAGGACCAGGGGGGAGACGGGGGAGCAGTTCTTC

d_gene: TRBD2
v_gene: TRBV2
abundance: .
j_gene: TRBJ2-3
CDR3aa: CASSATSGGASDTQYF
CDR3nt: TGTGCCAGCAGCGCAACTAGCGGGGGGGCCTCGGATACGCAGTATTTT

d_gene: .
v_gene: TRBV6-6
abundance: .
j_gene: TRBJ2-7
CDR3aa: CASSYSPGIHDEQYF
CDR3nt: TGTGCCAGCAGTTACTCCCCGGGGATACATGACGAGCAGTACTTC

d_gene: TRBD1
v_gene: TRBV5-1
abundance: .
j_gene: TRBJ2-1
CDR3aa: CASTLTGTAYNEQFF
CDR3nt: TGCGCCAGCACCCTTACCGGGACAGCCTACAATGAGCAGTTCTTC

d_gene: TRBD2
v_gene: TRBV2
abundance: .
j_gene: TRBJ2-7
CDR3aa: CASSEAGLAALYEQYF
CDR3nt: TGTGCCAGCAGTGAAGCCGGACTAGCGGCACTCTACGAGCAGTACTTC

d_gene: TRBD2
v_gene: TRBV2
abundance: .
j_gene: TRBJ2-3
CDR3aa: CASSEAGLAGMGTDTQYF
CDR3nt: TGTGCCAGCAGTGAAGCGGGACTAGCGGGGATGGGCACAGATACGCAGTATTTT